These T cell receptor beta chains were read from a single sample in a study of T cell responses to AZD1222 COVID-19 vaccine. The method was immunoSEQ multiplex PCR; TCRdb's version includes in-frame clones alone and lacks a portion of them. Among tens of thousands of clones listed, roughly 83% were seen once. Source: peripheral blood, taken 28 days after the second AZD1222 dose. These receptors were collected from an adult who received the AZD1222 COVID-19 vaccine. Both conserved end residues are part of each CDR3. D genes are given only for firm matches. Clone size is stated in some rows and not others, as once, few, many or a class when expanded.

j_gene	v_gene	abundance	d_gene	len	CDR3aa	CDR3nt
TRBJ2-7	TRBV6-5	NA	NA	14	CASSFGASVYEQYF	TGTGCCAGCAGTTTTGGGGCGTCCGTCTACGAGCAGTACTTC
TRBJ2-7	TRBV12-3/TRBV12-4	NA	NA	13	CASSPRGAGEQYF	TGTGCCAGCAGTCCCCGGGGGGCCGGGGAGCAGTACTTC
TRBJ1-2	TRBV7-2	few	NA	19	CASSFQKNSGTASGYGYTF	TGTGCCAGCAGCTTCCAAAAGAATTCCGGGACCGCATCGGGCTATGGCTACACCTTC
TRBJ2-1	TRBV19	NA	NA	14	CASSTRQVLNEQFF	TGTGCCAGTAGTACCAGACAGGTGCTGAATGAGCAGTTCTTC
TRBJ2-7	TRBV19	NA	TRBD2	14	CASSPSGTSYEQYF	TGTGCCAGTAGTCCAAGCGGGACGTCCTACGAGCAGTACTTC
TRBJ1-1	TRBV2	NA	NA	13	CASTLTVNTEAFF	TGTGCCAGCACCTTGACAGTGAACACTGAAGCTTTCTTT
TRBJ2-2	TRBV7-2	NA	NA	13	CASSLGGYGELFF	TGTGCCAGCAGCTTAGGGGGATACGGGGAGCTGTTTTTT
TRBJ2-7	TRBV5-1	NA	NA	15	CASSLNVAGDYEQYF	TGCGCCAGCAGCTTGAACGTCGCAGGGGACTACGAGCAGTACTTC
TRBJ2-5	TRBV5-4	NA	TRBD1	15	CASSSGQGIQETQYF	TGTGCCAGCAGCTCGGGACAGGGAATTCAAGAGACCCAGTACTTC
TRBJ1-1	TRBV14	NA	NA	14	CASSQVTGGTEAFF	TGTGCCAGCAGCCAAGTGACAGGTGGGACTGAAGCTTTCTTT
TRBJ2-5	TRBV5-8	few	TRBD2	17	CASSPGTSGGFQETQYF	TGTGCCAGCAGTCCCGGGACTAGCGGGGGGTTCCAAGAGACCCAGTACTTC
TRBJ1-4	TRBV7-6	NA	NA	17	CASSLYPPTGTNEKLFF	TGTGCCAGCAGCTTATACCCCCCGACTGGGACTAATGAAAAACTGTTTTTT
TRBJ1-2	TRBV24-1	NA	TRBD1	16	CATSDLSRTGGYGYTF	TGTGCCACCAGTGACCTTAGCCGGACAGGGGGCTATGGCTACACCTTC
TRBJ2-2	TRBV5-1	NA	NA	14	CASSSGPLTGELFF	TGCGCCAGCAGCTCGGGCCCCTTGACCGGGGAGCTGTTTTTT
TRBJ1-1	TRBV7-9	NA	NA	13	CASSLEQNTEAFF	TGTGCCAGCAGCCTCGAGCAGAACACTGAAGCTTTCTTT
TRBJ2-3	TRBV20-1	NA	NA	12	CSASQTTDTQYF	TGCAGTGCTAGTCAAACCACAGATACGCAGTATTTT
TRBJ2-4	TRBV18	few	TRBD1	12	CASSDAGTVVFF	TGTGCCAGTTCCGACGCCGGGACAGTTGTGTTCTTC
TRBJ2-3	TRBV14	NA	TRBD1	16	CASSPRPQGFTDTQYF	TGTGCCAGCAGCCCGCGGCCACAGGGGTTCACAGATACGCAGTATTTT
TRBJ1-5	TRBV6-5	NA	NA	15	CASSYAGIDNQPQHF	TGTGCCAGCAGTTACGCAGGGATAGACAATCAGCCCCAGCATTTT
TRBJ1-6	TRBV6-1	NA	NA	17	CASSVNNRYSRGSPLHF	TGTGCCAGCAGTGTTAACAATCGTTATTCCAGGGGTTCACCCCTCCACTTT
TRBJ1-2	TRBV30	NA	TRBD1	13	CAWKTGENYGYTF	TGTGCCTGGAAGACAGGGGAGAACTATGGCTACACCTTC
TRBJ1-2	TRBV7-9	NA	NA	13	CASSLETGWGYTF	TGTGCCAGCAGCTTAGAGACAGGTTGGGGCTACACCTTC
TRBJ1-1	TRBV12-3/TRBV12-4	NA	NA	13	CASTLYAGAEAFF	TGTGCCAGCACCCTTTACGCCGGGGCTGAAGCTTTCTTT
TRBJ1-6	TRBV27	few	NA	17	CASSLALKSSYNSPLHF	TGTGCCAGCAGTTTAGCTCTTAAGAGCTCCTATAATTCACCCCTCCACTTT
TRBJ1-1	TRBV18	NA	NA	15	CASSPRQSLNTEAFF	TGTGCCAGCTCACCCCGACAGAGCTTGAACACTGAAGCTTTCTTT
TRBJ1-1	TRBV5-1	NA	NA	14	CASSIWGRGTEAFF	TGCGCCAGCTCAATCTGGGGAAGGGGGACTGAAGCTTTCTTT
TRBJ2-7	TRBV2	NA	NA	12	CASRADSYEQYF	TGTGCCAGCAGGGCTGATTCCTACGAGCAGTACTTC
TRBJ1-1	TRBV5-1	NA	NA	13	CATGRDGSTEAFF	TGCGCCACCGGACGTGACGGGAGCACTGAAGCTTTCTTT
TRBJ1-1	TRBV9	NA	NA	15	CASSVEGVRNTEAFF	TGTGCCAGCAGCGTAGAAGGGGTCCGGAACACTGAAGCTTTCTTT
TRBJ1-5	TRBV7-8	NA	NA	13	CASSVQGNQPQHF	TGTGCCAGCAGCGTCCAGGGAAATCAGCCCCAGCATTTT
TRBJ1-1	TRBV12-3/TRBV12-4	NA	NA	13	CASNPPGATEAFF	TGTGCCAGCAACCCTCCAGGGGCCACTGAAGCTTTCTTT
TRBJ1-3	TRBV12-3/TRBV12-4	NA	NA	13	CASSAAAGNTIYF	TGTGCCAGCAGTGCAGCAGCGGGAAACACCATATATTTT
TRBJ2-1	TRBV12-3/TRBV12-4	NA	TRBD2	11	CASSDGTGGLF	TGTGCCAGCAGCGATGGGACGGGAGGGCTCTTC
TRBJ1-3	TRBV12-5	NA	NA	11	CASWNGNTIYF	TGCGCAAGTTGGAACGGAAACACCATATATTTT
TRBJ2-7	TRBV19	NA	NA	15	CASSSTVGGGGEQYF	TGTGCCAGTAGTTCGACAGTTGGGGGCGGAGGCGAGCAGTACTTC
TRBJ2-7	TRBV19	NA	NA	11	CATLPSYEQYF	TGTGCCACCCTACCTTCCTACGAGCAGTACTTC
TRBJ2-7	TRBV9	NA	NA	14	CASSVLGQTYEQYF	TGTGCCAGCAGCGTACTGGGACAAACCTACGAGCAGTACTTC
TRBJ1-6	TRBV28	NA	NA	18	CASSFGGRGGSYNSPLHF	TGTGCCAGCAGTTTTGGGGGGCGAGGGGGCTCCTATAATTCACCCCTCCACTTT
TRBJ1-6	TRBV6-5	NA	TRBD1	16	CASSYSGTGVNSPLHF	TGTGCCAGCAGTTACTCGGGGACAGGGGTGAATTCACCCCTCCACTTT
TRBJ1-5	TRBV2	NA	NA	15	CASSQPPTSNQPQHF	TGTGCCAGCAGTCAGCCTCCCACTAGCAATCAGCCCCAGCATTTT
TRBJ2-3	TRBV13	NA	NA	16	CASSFNWRGPSDTQYF	TGTGCCAGCAGCTTCAACTGGCGGGGGCCCTCAGATACGCAGTATTTT
TRBJ1-1	TRBV7-9	NA	NA	13	CASSLSVNTEAFF	TGTGCCAGCAGCTTATCGGTGAACACTGAAGCTTTCTTT
TRBJ2-7	TRBV7-8	once	NA	11	CASSLDYEQYF	TGTGCCAGCAGCTTAGACTACGAGCAGTACTTC
TRBJ1-4	TRBV2	NA	NA	15	CASRAAREVSGKLFF	TGTGCCAGCAGGGCTGCCAGGGAGGTTTCCGGAAAACTGTTTTTT
TRBJ2-7	TRBV5-4	NA	NA	14	CASSSVSRSYEQYF	TGTGCCAGCAGTTCGGTGTCCAGGTCCTACGAGCAGTACTTC
TRBJ1-5	TRBV7-8	NA	NA	12	CASSPGGQRGHF	TGTGCCAGCAGCCCCGGGGGGCAACGGGGGCATTTT